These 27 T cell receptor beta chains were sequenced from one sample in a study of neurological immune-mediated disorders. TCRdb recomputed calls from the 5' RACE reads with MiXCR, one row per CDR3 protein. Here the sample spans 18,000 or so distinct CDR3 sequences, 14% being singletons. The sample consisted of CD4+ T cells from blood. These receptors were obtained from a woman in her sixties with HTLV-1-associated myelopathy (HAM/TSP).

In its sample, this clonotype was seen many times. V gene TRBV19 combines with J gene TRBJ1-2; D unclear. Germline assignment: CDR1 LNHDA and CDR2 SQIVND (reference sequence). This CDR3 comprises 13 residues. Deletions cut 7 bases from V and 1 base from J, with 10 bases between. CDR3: CASNPGVNYGYTF. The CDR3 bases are TGTGCCAGTAACCCAGGAGTTAACTATGGCTACACCTTC.

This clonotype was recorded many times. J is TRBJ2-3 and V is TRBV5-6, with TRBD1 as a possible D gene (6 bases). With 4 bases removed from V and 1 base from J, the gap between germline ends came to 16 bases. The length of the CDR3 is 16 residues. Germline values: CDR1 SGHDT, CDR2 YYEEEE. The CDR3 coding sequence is TGTGCCAGCAGCCCCGGGACAAGGGGACGCACAGATACGCAGTATTTT. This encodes CASSPGTRGRTDTQYF.

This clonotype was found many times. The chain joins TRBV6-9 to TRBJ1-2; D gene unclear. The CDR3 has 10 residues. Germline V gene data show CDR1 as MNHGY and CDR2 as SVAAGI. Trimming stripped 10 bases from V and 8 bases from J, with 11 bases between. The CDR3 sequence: CAIEIRGYTF. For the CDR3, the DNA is TGTGCCATCGAGATAAGAGGCTACACCTTC.

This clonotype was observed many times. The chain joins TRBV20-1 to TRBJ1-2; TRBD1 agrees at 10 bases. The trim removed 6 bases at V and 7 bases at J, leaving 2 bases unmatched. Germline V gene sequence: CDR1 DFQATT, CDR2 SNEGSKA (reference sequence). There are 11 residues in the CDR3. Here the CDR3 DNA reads TGCAGTGCAAGGACAGGGGGTGGCTACACCTTC. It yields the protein CSARTGGGYTF.

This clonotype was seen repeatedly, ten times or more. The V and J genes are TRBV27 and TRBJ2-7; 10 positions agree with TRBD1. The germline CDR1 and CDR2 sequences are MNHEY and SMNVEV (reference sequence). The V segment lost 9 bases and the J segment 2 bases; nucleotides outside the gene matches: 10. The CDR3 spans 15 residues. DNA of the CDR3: TGTGCCAGTAACTTCCGGGACAGGGGCGCCTACGAGCAGTACTTC. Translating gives CASNFRDRGAYEQYF.

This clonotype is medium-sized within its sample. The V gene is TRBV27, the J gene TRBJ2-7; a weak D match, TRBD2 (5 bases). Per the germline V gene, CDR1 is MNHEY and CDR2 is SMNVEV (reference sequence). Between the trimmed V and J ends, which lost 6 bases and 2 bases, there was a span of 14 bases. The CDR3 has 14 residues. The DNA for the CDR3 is TGTGCCAGCAGCCCCGGGATTAGAGCCTACGAGCAGTACTTC. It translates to CASSPGIRAYEQYF.

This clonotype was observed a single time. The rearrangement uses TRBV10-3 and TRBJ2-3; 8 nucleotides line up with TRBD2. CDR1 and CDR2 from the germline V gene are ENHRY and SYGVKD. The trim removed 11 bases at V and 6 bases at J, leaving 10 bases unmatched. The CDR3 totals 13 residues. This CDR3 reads CAVLAGRGDTQYF. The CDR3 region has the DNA TGTGCCGTCTTAGCGGGGAGGGGGGATACGCAGTATTTT.

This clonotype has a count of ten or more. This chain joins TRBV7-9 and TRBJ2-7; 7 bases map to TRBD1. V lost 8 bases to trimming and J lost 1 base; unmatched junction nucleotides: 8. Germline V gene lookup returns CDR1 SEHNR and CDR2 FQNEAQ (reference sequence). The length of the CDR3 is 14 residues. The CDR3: CASQGTVVSYEQYF. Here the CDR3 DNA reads TGTGCCAGCCAGGGGACAGTGGTTTCCTACGAGCAGTACTTC.

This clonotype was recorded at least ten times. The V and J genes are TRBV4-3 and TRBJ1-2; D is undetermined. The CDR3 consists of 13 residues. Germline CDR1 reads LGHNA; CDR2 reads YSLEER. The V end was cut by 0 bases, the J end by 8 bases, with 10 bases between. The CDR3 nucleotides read TGCGCCAGCAGCCAAGAAAGGTTTTCGGGCTACACCTTC. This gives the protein CASSQERFSGYTF.

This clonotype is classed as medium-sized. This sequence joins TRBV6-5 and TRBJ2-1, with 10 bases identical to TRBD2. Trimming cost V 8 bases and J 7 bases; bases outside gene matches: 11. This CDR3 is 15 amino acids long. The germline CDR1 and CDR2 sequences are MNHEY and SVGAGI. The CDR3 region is CASFESGRAGNEQFF. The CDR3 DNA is TGTGCCAGCTTTGAGAGCGGGAGGGCCGGGAATGAGCAGTTCTTC.

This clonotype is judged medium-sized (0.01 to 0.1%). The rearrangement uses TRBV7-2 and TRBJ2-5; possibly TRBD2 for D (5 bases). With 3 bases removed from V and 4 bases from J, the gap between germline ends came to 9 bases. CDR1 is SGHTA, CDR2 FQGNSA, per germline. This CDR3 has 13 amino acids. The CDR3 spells CASSFREGETQYF. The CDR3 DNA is TGTGCCAGCAGCTTCCGAGAGGGAGAGACCCAGTACTTC.

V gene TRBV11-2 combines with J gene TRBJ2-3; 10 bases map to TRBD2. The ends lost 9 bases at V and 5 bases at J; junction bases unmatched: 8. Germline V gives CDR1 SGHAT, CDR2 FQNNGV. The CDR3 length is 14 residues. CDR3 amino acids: CASSLLAGEDTQYF. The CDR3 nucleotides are TGTGCCAGTAGCCTCCTAGCGGGGGAAGATACGCAGTATTTT.

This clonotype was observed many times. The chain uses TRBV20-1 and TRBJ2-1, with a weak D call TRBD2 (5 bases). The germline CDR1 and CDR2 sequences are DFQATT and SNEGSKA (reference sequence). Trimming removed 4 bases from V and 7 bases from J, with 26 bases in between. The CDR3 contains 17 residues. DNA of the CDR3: TGCAGTGCTAAAGGAACAACAAGGGTCCTCCGGGGTAATGAGCAGTTCTTC. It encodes CSAKGTTRVLRGNEQFF.

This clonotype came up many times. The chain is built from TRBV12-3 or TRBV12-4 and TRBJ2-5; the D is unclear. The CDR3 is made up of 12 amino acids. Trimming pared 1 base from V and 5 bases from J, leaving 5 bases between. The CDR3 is CASSLVFETQYF. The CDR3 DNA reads TGTGCCAGCAGTTTAGTTTTCGAGACCCAGTACTTC.

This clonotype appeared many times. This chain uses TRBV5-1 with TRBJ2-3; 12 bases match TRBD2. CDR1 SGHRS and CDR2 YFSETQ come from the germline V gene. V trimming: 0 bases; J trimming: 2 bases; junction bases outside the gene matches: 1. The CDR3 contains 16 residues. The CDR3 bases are TGCGCCAGCAGCTTGGGACTAGCGGGGGACACAGATACGCAGTATTTT. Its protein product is CASSLGLAGDTDTQYF.

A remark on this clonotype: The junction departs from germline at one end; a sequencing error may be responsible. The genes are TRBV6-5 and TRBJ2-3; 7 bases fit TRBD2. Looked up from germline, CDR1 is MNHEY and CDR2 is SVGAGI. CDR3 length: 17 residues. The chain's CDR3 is CASSPTWGGRLTDTQYF. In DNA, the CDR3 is TGTGCCAGCAGCCCTACCTGGGGGGGACGGCTCACAGATACACAGTATTTT.

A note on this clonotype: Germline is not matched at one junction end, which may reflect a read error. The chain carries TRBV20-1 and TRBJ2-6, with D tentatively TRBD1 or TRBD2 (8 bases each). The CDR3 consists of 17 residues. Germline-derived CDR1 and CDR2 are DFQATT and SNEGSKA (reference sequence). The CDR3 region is CSAIGQGSSGGDNVLTF. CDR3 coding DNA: TGCAGTGCTATAGGACAGGGTTCTTCGGGGGGGGACAACGTCCTGACTTTC.

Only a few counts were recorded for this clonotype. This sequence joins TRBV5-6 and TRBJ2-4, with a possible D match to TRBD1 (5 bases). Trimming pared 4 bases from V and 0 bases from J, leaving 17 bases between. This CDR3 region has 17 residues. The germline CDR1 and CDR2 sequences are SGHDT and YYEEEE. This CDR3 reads CASSGPRQRLAKNIQYF. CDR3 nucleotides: TGTGCCAGCAGCGGCCCTCGACAGAGACTAGCCAAAAACATTCAGTACTTC. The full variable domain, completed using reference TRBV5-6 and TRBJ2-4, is DAGVTQSPTHLIKTRGQQVTLRCSPKSGHDTVSWYQQALGQGPQFIFQYYEEEERQRGNFPDRFSGHQFPNYSSELNVNALLLGDSALYLCASSGPRQRLAKNIQYFGAGTRLSVL.

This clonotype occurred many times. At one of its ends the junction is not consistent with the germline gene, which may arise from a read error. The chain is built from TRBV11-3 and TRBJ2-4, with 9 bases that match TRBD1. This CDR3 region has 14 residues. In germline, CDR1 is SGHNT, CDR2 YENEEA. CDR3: CASSLDQRDRVRNF. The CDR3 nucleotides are TGTGCCAGCAGCTTAGATCAGCGGGACAGGGTTCGGAACTTC.

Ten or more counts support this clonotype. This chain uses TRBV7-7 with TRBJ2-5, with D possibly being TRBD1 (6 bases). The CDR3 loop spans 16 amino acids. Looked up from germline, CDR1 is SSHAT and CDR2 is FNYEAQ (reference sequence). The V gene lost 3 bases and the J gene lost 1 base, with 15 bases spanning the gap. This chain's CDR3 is CASSLDLVRGQETQYF. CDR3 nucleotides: TGTGCCAGCAGCTTGGACCTTGTCAGGGGCCAAGAGACCCAGTACTTC.

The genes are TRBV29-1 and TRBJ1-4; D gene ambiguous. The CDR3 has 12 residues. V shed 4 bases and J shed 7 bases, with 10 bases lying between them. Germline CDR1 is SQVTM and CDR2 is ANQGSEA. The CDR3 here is CSVVGIGEKLFF. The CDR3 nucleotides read TGCAGCGTTGTGGGAATCGGTGAAAAACTGTTTTTT.

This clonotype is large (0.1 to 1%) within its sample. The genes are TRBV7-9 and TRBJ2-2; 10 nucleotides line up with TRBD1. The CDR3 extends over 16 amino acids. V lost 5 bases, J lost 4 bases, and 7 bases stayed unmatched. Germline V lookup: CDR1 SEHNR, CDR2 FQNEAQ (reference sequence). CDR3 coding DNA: TGTGCCAGCAGCGTACCGGGACAGGGGAGCACCGGGGAGCTGTTTTTT. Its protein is CASSVPGQGSTGELFF.

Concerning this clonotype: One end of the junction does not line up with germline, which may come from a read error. In nucleotides, the CDR3 is TGCAGTGCAAGAGCGGGGGCCCGCACAGATACGCAGTATTTT. This encodes CSARAGARTDTQYF. V and J are TRBV20-1 and TRBJ2-3; 8 bases line up with TRBD2. The germline V gene has CDR1 DFQATT and CDR2 SNEGSKA (reference sequence). CDR3 length equals 14 residues.

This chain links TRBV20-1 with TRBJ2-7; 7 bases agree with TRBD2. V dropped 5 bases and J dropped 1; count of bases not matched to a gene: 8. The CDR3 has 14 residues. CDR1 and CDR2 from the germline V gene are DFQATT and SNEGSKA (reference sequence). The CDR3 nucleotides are TGCAGTGCTCTTAACGGGGGGTGTTCCTACGAGCAGTACTTC. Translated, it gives CSALNGGCSYEQYF.

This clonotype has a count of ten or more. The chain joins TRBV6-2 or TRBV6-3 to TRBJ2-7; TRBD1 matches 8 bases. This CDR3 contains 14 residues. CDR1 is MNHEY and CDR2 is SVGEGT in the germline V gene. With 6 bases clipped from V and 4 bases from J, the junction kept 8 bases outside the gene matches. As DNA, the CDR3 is TGTGCCAGCAGCCAAGACAGGGGTGTTTACGAGCAGTACTTC. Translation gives CASSQDRGVYEQYF.

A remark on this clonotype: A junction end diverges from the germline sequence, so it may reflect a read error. The CDR3 sequence: CASSPSSGTLNPYEEYF. Written as DNA, the CDR3 is TGTGCCAGCAGTCCGTCTAGCGGGACACTAAACCCCTACGAGGAGTACTTC. This chain uses TRBV6-5 with TRBJ2-7, with TRBD2 matching over 9 bases. The germline CDR1 and CDR2 sequences are MNHEY and SVGAGI. This CDR3 is built from 17 residues.

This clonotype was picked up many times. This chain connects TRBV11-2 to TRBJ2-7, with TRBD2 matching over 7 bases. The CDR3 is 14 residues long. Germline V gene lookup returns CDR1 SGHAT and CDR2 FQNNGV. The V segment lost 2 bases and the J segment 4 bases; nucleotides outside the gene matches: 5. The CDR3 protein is CASSLTRGSYEQYF. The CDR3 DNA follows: TGTGCCAGCAGCTTAACTCGCGGGAGTTACGAGCAGTACTTC.